This entry lists 19 T cell receptor beta chains sequenced from one sample in a study of CD8 T cells in cerebrospinal fluid in Alzheimer's disease. TCRdb reprocessed the 10x single-cell sequencing reads; each CDR3 protein has one entry and no DNA is given. Found here are 900 to 1,200 distinct CDR3 sequences; the top ten clones hold approximately 8.9%. Material for sequencing was cerebrospinal fluid. The receptors stem from a human donor in good health.

This clonotype is medium-sized by frequency. The chain links TRBV5-6 to TRBJ2-5; the TCRdb D gene call, TRBD2, has no DNA to confirm it. The germline V gene encodes CDR1 SGHDT and CDR2 YYEEEE. The CDR3 spans 15 residues. CDR3 amino acids: CASSLGTSGRETQYF.

This chain connects TRBV6-6 to TRBJ2-3; TCRdb proposes TRBD1, but this gene call is untestable without DNA. The germline V gene encodes CDR1 MNHNY and CDR2 SVGAGI (reference sequence). The CDR3 covers 13 residues. The CDR3 loop reads CASRTGGADTQYF.

Its frequency marks this clonotype as medium-sized (0.01 to 0.1%). The CDR3 sequence: CASRGRSYNEQFF. The chain recombines TRBV28 with TRBJ2-1; the TCRdb call, TRBD1, lacks DNA for checking. This CDR3 comprises 13 residues. The V gene's germline CDR1 is MDHEN and CDR2 SYDVKM.

Judged by frequency, this clonotype is large (0.1 to 1%). V is TRBV20-1 and J is TRBJ2-2; the TCRdb call, TRBD2, lacks DNA for checking. Germline-derived CDR1 and CDR2 are DFQATT and SNEGSKA (reference sequence). The CDR3 totals 16 residues. The CDR3 loop is CSASSSGGLNTGELFF.

This clonotype is deemed medium-sized (0.01 to 0.1%) by its frequency. The V call is TRBV7-6, the J call TRBJ2-7; TCRdb returns TRBD2, unconfirmable since there is no DNA. Germline lookup yields CDR1 SGHVS and CDR2 FNYEAQ. The CDR3 consists of 16 residues. CDR3 residues: CASSLPRGAFSYEQYF.

Its frequency marks this clonotype as medium-sized. This chain connects TRBV6-6 to TRBJ2-1; TCRdb's D gene call, TRBD1, goes unchecked for lack of DNA. This CDR3 has 13 amino acids. Germline V lookup: CDR1 MNHNY, CDR2 SVGAGI (reference sequence). CDR3 protein: CASSRDSYNEQFF.

By frequency, this clonotype is medium-sized (0.01 to 0.1%). The rearrangement links TRBV5-4 to TRBJ1-2. The CDR3 contains 14 residues. Germline V gene data show CDR1 as SGHNT and CDR2 as YYREEE (reference sequence). The CDR3 loop reads CASSLGYSNYGYTF.

This clonotype is large by frequency. The chain recombines TRBV7-9 with TRBJ2-2; with no DNA, the TCRdb D assignment of TRBD2 cannot be verified. This CDR3 is 15 amino acids long. Germline CDR1 reads SEHNR; CDR2 reads FQNEAQ (reference sequence). CDR3 in amino acids: CASSLDRGFTGELFF. Combining the CDR3 with reference TRBV7-9 and TRBJ2-2 gives the whole variable domain DTGVSQNPRHKITKRGQNVTFRCDPISEHNRLYWYRQTLGQGPEFLTYFQNEAQLEKSRLLSDRFSAERPKGSFSTLEIQRTEQGDSAMYLCASSLDRGFTGELFFGEGSRLTVL.

This clonotype is classed as medium-sized (0.01 to 0.1%) by frequency. The chain employs TRBV6-5 and TRBJ2-5; TCRdb's D gene call, TRBD1, goes unchecked for lack of DNA. The germline V gene encodes CDR1 MNHEY and CDR2 SVGAGI. The CDR3 totals 15 residues. CDR3 sequence reads: CASSYSPGVGETQYF.

Considering frequency, this clonotype is medium-sized. This chain uses TRBV5-1 with TRBJ2-7; TCRdb picks TRBD1, but there is no DNA to check that call. CDR1 is SGHRS and CDR2 is YFSETQ in the germline V gene. CDR3 length equals 14 residues. CDR3 sequence: CASRGTGGLHEQYF.

This clonotype is identified as medium-sized from frequency. This rearrangement joins TRBV7-8 to TRBJ2-3; TCRdb lists TRBD1, though no DNA is available to test this call. CDR1 SGHVS and CDR2 FQNEAQ come from the germline V gene. The CDR3 spans 16 residues. The CDR3 loop is CASSLFRGLSTDTQYF.

The rearrangement uses TRBV5-1 and TRBJ1-6. The germline V gene has CDR1 SGHRS and CDR2 YFSETQ. CDR3 length equals 14 residues. CDR3 amino acids: CASSLGGSGSPLHF. The complete variable domain, with remaining parts taken from reference TRBV5-1 and TRBJ1-6, reads KAGVTQTPRYLIKTRGQQVTLSCSPISGHRSVSWYQQTPGQGLQFLFEYFSETQRNKGNFPGRFSGRQFSNSRSEMNVSTLELGDSALYLCASSLGGSGSPLHFGNGTRLTVT.

According to its frequency, this clonotype is medium-sized (0.01 to 0.1%). The V call is TRBV7-2, the J call TRBJ1-4; lacking DNA, the TRBD1 call made by TCRdb goes unchecked. The CDR3 runs 14 residues. Germline V gene sequence: CDR1 SGHTA, CDR2 FQGNSA. CDR3 sequence: CASSEDRGRRKLFF.

Considering frequency, this clonotype is medium-sized (0.01 to 0.1%). The chain has TRBV20-1 and TRBJ2-3; the D gene TCRdb calls, TRBD1, cannot be checked with no DNA. Germline-derived CDR1 and CDR2 are DFQATT and SNEGSKA (reference sequence). The CDR3 consists of 15 residues. Here the CDR3 reads CSARAGTASTDTQYF.

This clonotype is called medium-sized based on its frequency. The rearrangement uses TRBV28 and TRBJ1-6; with no DNA, the TCRdb D assignment of TRBD1 cannot be verified. Germline lookup yields CDR1 MDHEN and CDR2 SYDVKM. The CDR3 loop spans 15 amino acids. The CDR3: CASSPTGAGDSPLHF.

This clonotype is labeled large based on frequency. This sequence joins TRBV9 and TRBJ1-3. The CDR3 has 16 amino acids. The germline CDR1 and CDR2 sequences are SGDLS and YYNGEE. This CDR3 is CASSVGQAFSGNTIYF.

This clonotype is identified as medium-sized from frequency. The chain joins TRBV20-1 to TRBJ2-3; TCRdb reports TRBD1, a call that lacks DNA to check it against. CDR1 DFQATT and CDR2 SNEGSKA come from the germline V gene (reference sequence). The CDR3 extends over 12 amino acids. CDR3 amino acids: CSATPGPDTQYF.

Frequency places this clonotype as large (0.1 to 1%). The chain couples TRBV7-2 to TRBJ2-7; TCRdb picks TRBD2, but there is no DNA to check that call. Germline lookup yields CDR1 SGHTA and CDR2 FQGNSA. This CDR3 is 14 amino acids long. The CDR3 region is CASSGSGRLYEQYF. Together with reference TRBV7-2 and TRBJ2-7, the CDR3 gives the full variable domain: GAGVSQSPSNKVTEKGKDVELRCDPISGHTALYWYRQSLGQGLEFLIYFQGNSAPDKSGLPSDRFSAERTGGSVSTLTIQRTQQEDSAVYLCASSGSGRLYEQYFGPGTRLTVT.

Judged by frequency, this clonotype is large. The chain is built from TRBV28 and TRBJ2-5; checking the TCRdb D call of TRBD2 is not possible without DNA. The CDR3 extends over 16 amino acids. CDR1 is MDHEN, CDR2 SYDVKM, per germline. The CDR3 region is CASRVGRTLTRETQYF.